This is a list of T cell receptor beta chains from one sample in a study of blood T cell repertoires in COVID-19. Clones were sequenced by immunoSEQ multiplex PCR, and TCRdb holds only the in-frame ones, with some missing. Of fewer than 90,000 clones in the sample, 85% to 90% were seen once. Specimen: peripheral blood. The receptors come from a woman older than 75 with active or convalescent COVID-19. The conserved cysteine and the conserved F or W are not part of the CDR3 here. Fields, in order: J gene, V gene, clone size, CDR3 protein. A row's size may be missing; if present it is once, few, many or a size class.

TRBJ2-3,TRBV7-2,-,ASSPRTSGRRNTQY
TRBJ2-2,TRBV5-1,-,ASSLTASNTGELF
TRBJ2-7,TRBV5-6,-,ASSGLTGEQY
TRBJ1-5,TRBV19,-,ASTMAGGVNQPQH
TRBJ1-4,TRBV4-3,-,ASSQGLGETNEKLF
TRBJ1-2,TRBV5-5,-,ASSLQQGPQGYT
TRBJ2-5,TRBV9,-,ASSRGQGGETQY
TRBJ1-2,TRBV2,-,ASSERGGYGYT
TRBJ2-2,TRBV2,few,ASRPGLADTGELF
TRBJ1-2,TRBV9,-,ASNSLYGYT
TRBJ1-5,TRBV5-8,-,ASSLGQGGPREH
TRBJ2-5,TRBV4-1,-,ASSQEGGTGGFAETQY
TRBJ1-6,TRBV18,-,ASSPLGRGPSSYNSPLH
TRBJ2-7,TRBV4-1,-,ASSPPGQALLSYEQY
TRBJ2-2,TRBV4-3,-,ASSQNQAINTGELF
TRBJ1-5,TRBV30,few,AWSRGGKQPQH
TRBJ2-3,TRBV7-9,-,ASSSHPPTSAPDTQY
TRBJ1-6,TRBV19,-,ASSWGGEDSPLH
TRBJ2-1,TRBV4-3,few,ASSRGLAVYNEQF
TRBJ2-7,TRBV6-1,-,ASSEPGQGAYEQY
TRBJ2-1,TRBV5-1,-,ASRGDLAGYNEQF
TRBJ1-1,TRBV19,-,ASSIDGGSGANTEAF
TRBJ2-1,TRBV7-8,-,ASSLVAPSRWAYNEQF
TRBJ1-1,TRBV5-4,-,ASSLDRLNTEAF
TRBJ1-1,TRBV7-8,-,ASSIHRESTEAF
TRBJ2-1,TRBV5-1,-,ASSPTSGGAVVQF
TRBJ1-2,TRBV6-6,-,ASSNRGGGYT
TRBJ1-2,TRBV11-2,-,ASSSSIGGYT
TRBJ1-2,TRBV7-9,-,ASSFQGGGYT
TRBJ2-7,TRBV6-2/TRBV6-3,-,ASSSRGLAGSSYEQY
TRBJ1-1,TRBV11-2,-,ASSSDGVWNTEAF
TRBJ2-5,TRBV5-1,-,ASSFGQVQETQY
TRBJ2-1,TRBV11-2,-,ASSLRAGGGYNEQF
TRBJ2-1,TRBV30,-,AWYTSGTSGSHEQF
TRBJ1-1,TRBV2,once,ASSFMNTEAF
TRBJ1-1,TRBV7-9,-,ASSHPPGGAVGTEAF
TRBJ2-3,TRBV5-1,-,ASSYTGQGAGTDTQY
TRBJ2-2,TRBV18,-,ASSPRGTSYTGELF
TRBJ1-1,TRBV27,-,ASRLRQGAVQNTEAF
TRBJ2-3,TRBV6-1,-,ASSEAWRAGGTDTQY
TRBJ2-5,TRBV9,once,ASSVGSGGRGETQY
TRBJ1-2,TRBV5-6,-,ASSPPGAPSLS